Listed here are 20 T cell receptor beta chains from one sample, sequenced in a study of cytomegalovirus exposure and HLA in healthy donors (dated by TCRdb to 2017 to 2019). The method behind the library was the immunoSEQ multiplex PCR assay. A mixture of 60 forward primers for TCR Vbeta segments and 13 reverse primers for TCR Jbeta segments was used in the multiplex PCR. The source is immuneACCESS, and TCRdb retained only in-frame sequences with V and J called. Part of the clones is not carried over; for the studies checked, unresolved V genes explain less than half of this, and the remainder is unexplained. The record for this sample contains over 100,000 clones. The ten largest clones represent 5.5% to 8% of the sample. Sequencing was carried out using PBMCs. The receptors were gathered from a man aged 35-49 years in good health and CMV-seropositive.

The chain employs TRBV11-2 and TRBJ2-1; 8 bases fit TRBD1. The CDR3 contains 15 residues. The germline CDR1 and CDR2 sequences are SGHAT and FQNNGV. V lost 5 bases, J lost 4 bases, and 7 bases stayed unmatched. Here the CDR3 DNA reads TGTGCCAGCAGCCCCGGACAGGGAGTATACAATGAGCAGTTCTTC. It codes for CASSPGQGVYNEQFF.

The DNA for the CDR3 is TGTGCCTCAACCGGGTTTGAGACGCAGTATTTT. Residues: CASTGFETQYF. This chain uses TRBV11-2 with TRBJ2-3; D unresolved. The CDR3 has 11 residues. Per the germline V gene, CDR1 is SGHAT and CDR2 is FQNNGV. Trimming took off 11 bases at V and 9 bases at J, with 15 bases between the two ends.

This chain uses TRBV19 with TRBJ1-2; the D gene is possibly TRBD1 (6 bases). The ends were cut back, 5 bases at V and 4 bases at J, with 11 bases in the middle. The CDR3 has 13 amino acids. CDR1 and CDR2 from the germline V gene are LNHDA and SQIVND (reference sequence). The CDR3 sequence: CASSLGTLYGYTF. Written as DNA, the CDR3 is TGTGCCAGTAGTCTCGGGACACTCTATGGCTACACCTTC. Supplemented by reference TRBV19 and TRBJ1-2, the full variable domain reads DGGITQSPKYLFRKEGQNVTLSCEQNLNHDAMYWYRQDPGQGLRLIYYSQIVNDFQKGDIAEGYSVSREKKESFPLTVTSAQKNPTAFYLCASSLGTLYGYTFGSGTRLTVV.

The chain has TRBV7-2 and TRBJ1-2, with unresolved D. In germline, CDR1 is SGHTA, CDR2 FQGNSA. CDR3 length: 13 amino acids. The ends were cut back, 1 base at V and 2 bases at J, with 5 bases in the middle. The CDR3 loop reads CASSLDQNYGYTF. CDR3 DNA: TGTGCCAGCAGCTTAGATCAGAACTATGGCTACACCTTC.

The V and J genes are TRBV5-6 and TRBJ2-5; 9 bases match TRBD2. After removal of 4 bases from V and 10 bases from J, the junction contained 11 bases not matched to a gene. Germline values: CDR1 SGHDT, CDR2 YYEEEE. This CDR3 region has 14 residues. Here the CDR3 DNA reads TGTGCCAGCAGCCCGCTAGCGGGATCTAAGAACCAGTACTTC. Amino acids: CASSPLAGSKNQYF.

This chain uses TRBV7-9 with TRBJ1-1; 11 bases agree with TRBD1. The germline CDR1 and CDR2 sequences are SEHNR and FQNEAQ (reference sequence). The V and J ends lost 5 bases and 6 bases, in that order; junction bases with no gene match: 11. The CDR3 is 16 residues long. CDR3 region: CASSIYRTGGLAEAFF. CDR3 nucleotide sequence: TGTGCCAGCAGCATCTATCGGACAGGGGGCTTGGCTGAAGCTTTCTTT.

The chain has TRBV28 and TRBJ2-7, with D perhaps TRBD2 (6 bases). CDR3 length: 14 residues. In germline, CDR1 is MDHEN, CDR2 SYDVKM. The V and J ends lost 4 bases and 2 bases respectively, with 12 bases between them. This CDR3 reads CASSYNPGAYEQYF. The CDR3 coding sequence is TGTGCCAGCAGTTACAACCCGGGAGCCTACGAGCAGTACTTC.

The rearrangement joins TRBV28 to TRBJ1-5, with 12 bases aligning to TRBD1. J was trimmed by 4 bases and V by 1 base; bases with no gene match: 14. The CDR3 runs to 20 residues. Germline CDR1 reads MDHEN; CDR2 reads SYDVKM. The CDR3 spells CASSLFPSLGQGASNQPQHF. Written as DNA, the CDR3 is TGTGCCAGCAGTTTATTCCCGTCCCTGGGACAGGGGGCCTCTAATCAGCCCCAGCATTTT.

The genes are TRBV5-6 and TRBJ2-7; D unclear. Trimming left V 4 bases short and J 0 bases short, with 8 bases between. This CDR3 region has 13 residues. Germline V CDR1 and CDR2: SGHDT, YYEEEE. The CDR3 DNA reads TGTGCCAGCAGCCCGTCTTTCTCCTACGAGCAGTACTTC. Translated: CASSPSFSYEQYF.

J is TRBJ2-3 and V is TRBV5-6; the D is unclear. The germline V gene has CDR1 SGHDT and CDR2 YYEEEE. V shed 3 bases and J shed 3 bases, with 2 bases lying between them. The CDR3 consists of 11 residues. In DNA, the CDR3 is TGTGCCAGCAGCTCGACAGATACGCAGTATTTT. It codes for CASSSTDTQYF.

The chain has TRBV19 and TRBJ2-2, with D perhaps matching TRBD2 (7 bases). V shed 6 bases and J shed 2 bases, with 13 bases lying between them. Germline loops: CDR1 LNHDA, CDR2 SQIVND (reference sequence). The CDR3 covers 15 residues. Written as DNA, the CDR3 is TGTGCCAGTAGAACAGCGGGACAAAACACCGGGGAGCTGTTTTTT. This sequence encodes CASRTAGQNTGELFF.

The chain joins TRBV29-1 to TRBJ1-4; 10 bases map to TRBD1. Germline values: CDR1 SQVTM, CDR2 ANQGSEA. J lost 12 bases, V lost 6 bases, and 7 bases had no gene match. The CDR3 is 12 amino acids. CDR3 amino acids: CSVNPGTGELFF. CDR3 nucleotide sequence: TGCAGCGTAAACCCCGGGACAGGGGAACTGTTTTTT. The full variable domain, rest sourced from reference TRBV29-1 and TRBJ1-4, is SAVISQKPSRDICQRGTSLTIQCQVDSQVTMMFWYRQQPGQSLTLIATANQGSEATYESGFVIDKFPISRPNLTFSTLTVSNMSPEDSSIYLCSVNPGTGELFFGSGTQLSVL.

Comments on this clone: The junction and the germline gene differ at one end; a read error may be behind it. The chain carries TRBV30 and TRBJ1-1, with TRBD1 matching 7 bases. The germline CDR1 and CDR2 sequences are GTSNPN and SVGIG (reference sequence). The CDR3 spans 14 residues. CDR3 sequence (DNA): TGTGCCTGGAGTGTAGTCGGGACAGCGATCCTCCCAAGGTTT. It is translated as CAWSVVGTAILPRF.

The J gene is TRBJ2-5, the V gene TRBV7-6; 8 bases map to TRBD1. The CDR3 is 15 residues long. Germline assignment: CDR1 SGHVS and CDR2 FNYEAQ. The junction had 7 bases not matched to a gene; V was cut back by 5 bases and J by 2 bases. DNA for the CDR3: TGTGCCAGCAGCCCTTGGGACAGGCGTCAAGAGACCCAGTACTTC. Translation: CASSPWDRRQETQYF.

The J gene is TRBJ1-1, the V gene TRBV5-5; D is possibly TRBD1 (6 bases). The CDR3 contains 17 residues. Trimming pared 3 bases from V and 1 base from J, leaving 19 bases between. CDR1 is SGHKS, CDR2 YYEKEE, per germline (reference sequence). The CDR3 nucleotides read TGTGCCAGCAGCTCCGTCTTCTCCGGGACATCGAACACTGAAGCTTTCTTT. Its translation: CASSSVFSGTSNTEAFF.

V is TRBV7-2 and J is TRBJ2-2; a weak D match, TRBD1 (6 bases). Looked up from germline, CDR1 is SGHTA and CDR2 is FQGNSA. Trimming removed 2 bases at V and 3 bases at J, with 13 bases between. CDR3 length: 16 residues. The CDR3 bases are TGTGCCAGCAGCTTAAGGTCCAGGGGAGACACCGGGGAGCTGTTTTTT. Protein product: CASSLRSRGDTGELFF.

V and J are TRBV9 and TRBJ2-1; 7 bases line up with TRBD1. The CDR3 is 16 residues long. CDR1 and CDR2 from the germline V gene are SGDLS and YYNGEE. Unmatched junction bases numbered 11, after V lost 4 bases and J lost 4 bases. The CDR3 DNA reads as TGTGCCAGCAGCCCCCCAGGGACAGAGTCTTACAATGAGCAGTTCTTC. This translates into CASSPPGTESYNEQFF.

The chain has TRBV19 and TRBJ2-5, with unresolved D. V lost 5 bases, J lost 5 bases, and 12 bases lay in between. This CDR3 is 13 amino acids long. Germline assignment: CDR1 LNHDA and CDR2 SQIVND (reference sequence). For the CDR3, the DNA is TGTGCCAGTAGTTCTCGACATCAGGAGACCCAGTACTTC. Translation: CASSSRHQETQYF.

The V gene is TRBV29-1, the J gene TRBJ2-1; 9 bases align to TRBD1. V gave up 6 bases and J gave up 6 bases; unmatched junction bases: 12. Germline V lookup: CDR1 SQVTM, CDR2 ANQGSEA. There are 15 residues in the CDR3. The DNA for the CDR3 is TGCAGCGTGGACTTACAGGGGGCTATGGGCAATGAGCAGTTCTTC. Its protein product is CSVDLQGAMGNEQFF.

V is TRBV4-1 and J is TRBJ1-2; 9 positions match TRBD1. J gave up 3 bases and V 4 bases, and 9 bases lay outside the gene matches. CDR1 MGHRA and CDR2 YSYEKL come from the germline V gene. This CDR3 is 16 amino acids long. The CDR3 nucleotides read TGCGCCAGCAGCCCTCATCAGGACAGGGGATACTATGGCTACACCTTC. Its translation: CASSPHQDRGYYGYTF.